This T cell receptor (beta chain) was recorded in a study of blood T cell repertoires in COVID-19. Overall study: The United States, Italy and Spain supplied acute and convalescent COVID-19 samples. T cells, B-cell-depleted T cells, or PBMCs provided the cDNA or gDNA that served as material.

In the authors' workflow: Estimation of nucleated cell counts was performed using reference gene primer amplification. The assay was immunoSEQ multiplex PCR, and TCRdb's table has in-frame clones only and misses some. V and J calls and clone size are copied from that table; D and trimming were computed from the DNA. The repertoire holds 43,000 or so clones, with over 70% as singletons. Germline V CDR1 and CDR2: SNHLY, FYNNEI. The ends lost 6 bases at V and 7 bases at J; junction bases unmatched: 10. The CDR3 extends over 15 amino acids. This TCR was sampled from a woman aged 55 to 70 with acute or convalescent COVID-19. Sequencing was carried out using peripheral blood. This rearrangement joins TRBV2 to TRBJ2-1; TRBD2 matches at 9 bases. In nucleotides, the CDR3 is TGTGCCAGCAGGAGAGGCGGGGGGGCTATAAATGAGCAGTTCTTC. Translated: CASRRGGGAINEQFF.